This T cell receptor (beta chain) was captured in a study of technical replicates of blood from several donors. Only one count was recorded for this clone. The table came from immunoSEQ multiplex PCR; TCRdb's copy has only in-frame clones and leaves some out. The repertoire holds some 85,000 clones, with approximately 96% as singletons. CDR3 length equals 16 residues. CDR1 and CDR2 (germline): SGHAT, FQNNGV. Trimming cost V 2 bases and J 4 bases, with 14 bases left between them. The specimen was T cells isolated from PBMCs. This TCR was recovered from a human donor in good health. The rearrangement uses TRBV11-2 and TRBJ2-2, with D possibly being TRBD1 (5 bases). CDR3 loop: CASSLLSSRATGELFF. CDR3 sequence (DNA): TGTGCCAGCAGCTTACTTTCCAGCAGGGCCACCGGGGAGCTGTTTTTT.